What follows is one T cell receptor (beta chain) and its context. Its antigen is as yet unknown. Vbeta (60) and Jbeta (13) primers were used in the PCR. Here immunoSEQ multiplex PCR was the method, and the copy in TCRdb shows in-frame clones only, minus some. The sample records about 170,000 clones, roughly 85% being singletons. The entry originates in a study of cytomegalovirus exposure and HLA in healthy donors. Findings and caveats of the study: V- and J-gene trimming in TCR beta was tied to a missense DCLRE1C variant by an analysis performed later. For most TCR sequences rarity was the rule, although some public TCRs occurred in many donors.

The CDR3 consists of 19 residues. Germline V gene lookup returns CDR1 SGHVS and CDR2 FNYEAQ. V shed 4 bases and J 0 bases; nucleotides not matched to a gene: 7. This clonotype was sampled from a man between 40 and 49 years old in good health and CMV-seropositive. The V gene is TRBV7-6, the J gene TRBJ2-3; TRBD2 aligns across 16 bases. Sequenced: PBMCs. Here the CDR3 reads CASSYRPGLAGGSTDTQYF. DNA for the CDR3: TGTGCCAGCAGCTACCGACCGGGACTAGCGGGAGGGAGCACAGATACGCAGTATTTT.